The 21 T cell receptor beta chains below come from one sample, sequenced in a study of blood T cells in healthy people across ages. Through a sample-barcoded 5' primer and a J-beta primer mix, a second PCR was run for roughly 7 to 11 cycles. TCRdb reprocessed the 5' RACE reads via MiXCR and lists one record per CDR3 protein. The repertoire holds about 1.8 million distinct CDR3 sequences, with about 50% as singletons. The sample taken for sequencing was blood. These receptors all come from a woman in her 40s in good health.

This chain links TRBV7-2 with TRBJ1-2; TRBD1 matches 8 bases. The CDR3 has 17 residues. Germline values: CDR1 SGHTA, CDR2 FQGNSA. Trimming removed 1 base from V and 7 bases from J; junction bases left unmatched: 14. The CDR3 sequence is CASSLDGAGGLFVGYTF. CDR3 in DNA: TGTGCCAGCAGCTTAGACGGGGCAGGGGGCCTCTTCGTTGGCTACACCTTC. Full variable domain (missing parts from reference TRBV7-2 and TRBJ1-2): GAGVSQSPSNKVTEKGKDVELRCDPISGHTALYWYRQSLGQGLEFLIYFQGNSAPDKSGLPSDRFSAERTGGSVSTLTIQRTQQEDSAVYLCASSLDGAGGLFVGYTFGSGTRLTVV.

The chain combines TRBV7-2 with TRBJ2-1; maybe TRBD2 (6 bases). The V end lost 5 bases, the J end lost 6 bases, and 23 bases lay between the germline ends. The germline V gene has CDR1 SGHTA and CDR2 FQGNSA. The CDR3 spans 17 residues. The CDR3 spells CASSPDGGSEKINEQFF. CDR3 nucleotides: TGTGCCAGCAGCCCTGACGGGGGATCTGAAAAGATCAATGAGCAGTTCTTC.

This sequence joins TRBV28 and TRBJ2-4, with 8 bases identical to TRBD1. The J call could be wrong; TRBJ2-7 is a better fit for the DNA end. The CDR3 length is 15 residues. The V gene's germline CDR1 is MDHEN and CDR2 SYDVKM. In DNA form, the CDR3 reads TGTGCCAGCAGCCCCTACCAGGGGGCTCAGGGCGAGCAGTACTTC. Its protein product is CASSPYQGAQGEQYF.

The chain has TRBV6-5 and TRBJ1-2; no reliable D call. CDR1 is MNHEY, CDR2 SVGAGI, per germline. The CDR3 loop spans 11 amino acids. Between the trimmed V and J ends, which lost 6 bases and 3 bases, there was a span of 5 bases. CDR3 bases: TGTGCCAGCAGCGGGTACTATGGCTACACCTTC. As protein: CASSGYYGYTF.

This clonotype was recorded many times. The chain carries TRBV20-1 and TRBJ2-5; 10 bases match TRBD1. CDR1 is DFQATT and CDR2 is SNEGSKA in the germline V gene (reference sequence). The ends lost 6 bases at V and 4 bases at J; junction bases unmatched: 5. The CDR3 spans 13 residues. In DNA form, the CDR3 reads TGCAGTGCGAGGGGACAGGGGACAGAGACCCAGTACTTC. This sequence encodes CSARGQGTETQYF.

As regards this clonotype: At one end the junction does not follow the germline gene, possibly because of a read error. The gene calls are TRBV9 and TRBJ1-1, with D uncertain. CDR1 and CDR2 from the germline V gene are SGDLS and YYNGEE. The CDR3 has 13 amino acids. The CDR3 loop reads CAGSDKGNTEAFF. CDR3 nucleotides: TGTGCCGGCAGCGACAAGGGAAACACTGAAGCTTTCTTT.

The V and J genes are TRBV29-1 and TRBJ2-6, with D unclear. Trimming left V 0 bases short and J 0 bases short, with 12 bases between. Germline V gives CDR1 SQVTM, CDR2 ANQGSEA. The CDR3 has 17 residues. CDR3 bases: TGCAGCGTTGAAGATATCGGGCAGCTCTCTGGGGCCAACGTCCTGACTTTC. Protein: CSVEDIGQLSGANVLTF.

This clonotype is labeled as medium-sized. A read error may account for a junction end that differs from germline. The J gene is TRBJ2-1, the V gene TRBV5-1, with 8 bases that match TRBD1. The CDR3 loop spans 13 amino acids. The germline V gene encodes CDR1 SGHRS and CDR2 YFSETQ. The DNA for the CDR3 is TGTGCCAGCAGTGGACAGGGCGGCAATGAGCAGTTCTTC. Amino acids: CASSGQGGNEQFF.

Note on this clonotype: A much larger clone differs from this one at a single base, so this may be a read error. J is TRBJ2-1 and V is TRBV3-1; D gene uncertain. Germline V gene sequence: CDR1 LGHDT, CDR2 YNNKEL (reference sequence). The length of the CDR3 is 15 residues. The CDR3 region is CASSQVDFSRNEKFF. DNA for the CDR3: TGTGCCAGCAGCCAAGTTGACTTTTCTAGGAATGAGAAGTTCTTC.

V is TRBV5-1 and J is TRBJ2-2; 7 bases are a match to TRBD1. The CDR3 has 17 amino acids. Unmatched junction bases numbered 12, after V lost 2 bases and J lost 5 bases. Germline V gene lookup returns CDR1 SGHRS and CDR2 YFSETQ. The CDR3 DNA is TGCGCCAGCAGCTTACTCAGACAGGGCTTAGGAACCGGGGAGCTGTTTTTT. The encoded protein is CASSLLRQGLGTGELFF.

The rearrangement joins TRBV20-1 to TRBJ1-2; possibly TRBD1 for D (6 bases). The germline CDR1 and CDR2 sequences are DFQATT and SNEGSKA (reference sequence). This CDR3 has 15 residues. The V end lost 3 bases, the J end lost 0 bases, and 14 bases lay between the germline ends. The CDR3 is CSASLGQQANYGYTF. DNA of the CDR3: TGCAGTGCTAGCCTCGGACAGCAAGCTAACTATGGCTACACCTTC.

The chain employs TRBV11-2 and TRBJ1-5; D is ambiguous. Trimming left V 2 bases short and J 4 bases short, with 12 bases between. The CDR3 length is 15 residues. Germline V lookup: CDR1 SGHAT, CDR2 FQNNGV. The CDR3 sequence: CASSLKPGGNQPQHF. The CDR3 bases are TGTGCCAGCAGCTTAAAGCCAGGAGGGAATCAGCCCCAGCATTTT.

Only a few counts were recorded for this clonotype. The chain employs TRBV12-3 or TRBV12-4 and TRBJ1-2; D gene uncertain. The CDR3 extends over 14 amino acids. V was clipped by 5 bases and J by 2 bases, with 12 bases between them. This CDR3 is CASSLIGPNYGYTF. The CDR3 DNA reads TGTGCCAGCAGTCTTATAGGACCCAACTATGGCTACACCTTC.

The chain uses TRBV28 and TRBJ1-5, with D uncertain. CDR3 size: 15 residues. V was clipped by 8 bases and J by 3 bases, with 17 bases between them. In germline, CDR1 is MDHEN, CDR2 SYDVKM. CDR3 sequence reads: CASGRVGGANQPQHF. Here the CDR3 DNA reads TGTGCCAGCGGACGCGTGGGAGGCGCCAATCAGCCCCAGCATTTT.

This chain links TRBV6-2 or TRBV6-3 with TRBJ1-4, with 8 bases aligning to TRBD1. Germline loops: CDR1 MNHEY, CDR2 SVGEGT. The CDR3 has 15 amino acids. After removal of 6 bases from V and 3 bases from J, the junction contained 6 bases not matched to a gene. CDR3: CASRATGQANEKLFF. DNA of the CDR3: TGTGCCAGCAGGGCTACGGGACAGGCTAATGAAAAACTGTTTTTT.

The chain is built from TRBV7-2 and TRBJ1-5, with D perhaps TRBD1 (6 bases). The CDR3 contains 13 residues. Germline V lookup: CDR1 SGHTA, CDR2 FQGNSA. V was trimmed by 6 bases and J by 5 bases, leaving 11 bases between them. The CDR3 here is CASRQGLDQPQHF. As DNA, the CDR3 is TGTGCCAGCAGACAGGGACTCGATCAGCCCCAGCATTTT.

This clonotype occurred once. V usage is TRBV25-1 and J usage is TRBJ1-2, with D tentatively TRBD1 (5 bases). V was clipped by 3 bases and J by 4 bases, with 18 bases between them. The CDR3 runs to 16 residues. The germline V gene encodes CDR1 MGHDK and CDR2 SYGVNS. The CDR3 loop is CASSEGAGRARYGYTF. The CDR3 DNA sequence: TGTGCCAGCAGTGAGGGCGCAGGCAGGGCCCGCTATGGCTACACCTTC.

This clonotype was seen more than once but under ten times. The chain employs TRBV12-3 or TRBV12-4 and TRBJ2-7, with 10 positions matching TRBD1. CDR3 length equals 15 residues. J lost 3 bases, V lost 5 bases, and 7 bases had no gene match. The CDR3 sequence: CASSLWDRGRYEQYF. The CDR3 DNA sequence: TGTGCCAGCAGTCTTTGGGACAGGGGCCGCTACGAGCAGTACTTC.

The rearrangement uses TRBV9 and TRBJ2-7; 7 bases match TRBD1. J gave up 4 bases and V 4 bases, and 11 bases lay outside the gene matches. CDR1 SGDLS and CDR2 YYNGEE come from the germline V gene. CDR3 size: 15 residues. The chain's CDR3 is CASSHPQGVGYEQYF. CDR3 bases: TGTGCCAGCAGCCACCCCCAGGGGGTTGGGTACGAGCAGTACTTC.

The chain combines TRBV9 with TRBJ2-5, with 7 bases fitting TRBD1. The germline CDR1 and CDR2 sequences are SGDLS and YYNGEE. The CDR3 has 14 residues. The V segment lost 7 bases and the J segment 11 bases; nucleotides outside the gene matches: 17. The CDR3 coding sequence is TGTGCCAGCGCTAGGGGGACAGTTTACAATGAGCAGTACTTC. Its protein is CASARGTVYNEQYF.

This sequence joins TRBV20-1 and TRBJ1-4; D unresolved. The germline CDR1 and CDR2 sequences are DFQATT and SNEGSKA (reference sequence). This CDR3 spans 15 amino acids. Trimming took off 4 bases at V and 0 bases at J, with 12 bases between the two ends. This CDR3 reads CSAKTALSTNEKLFF. DNA for the CDR3: TGCAGTGCTAAGACTGCTCTATCAACTAATGAAAAACTGTTTTTT.